The subject of this entry is one TCR beta chain. The antigen it binds to is not known. The sample holds no much larger clone one base away, and base qualities are not on file. The source of the sample is a study of cytomegalovirus exposure and HLA in healthy donors (dated by TCRdb to about 2017). Background for the entire study: The 666 repertoires of the first cohort and the roughly 110 validation repertoires were produced on the same platform, according to a later analysis. The study aimed to test whether signatures of past pathogen exposure could be identified by cataloging public T cell receptors. In addition to the first cohort of 666 subjects, a separate validation cohort of over 90 different subjects was used. To predict cytomegalovirus infection status, the study combined high-throughput TCR immunosequencing, statistical association of individual TCRs with disease status, and machine learning.

The investigation overall reported the following: A later analysis lacked HLA typing for the validation cohort, so it scored co-occurrence in that cohort across all 120 repertoires. While some public TCRs were present in many individuals, most TCR sequences turned up only very rarely across donors. In the study, about 150 TCR beta chains were listed as associated with cytomegalovirus. The classifier was reported to diagnose cytomegalovirus status with high specificity and sensitivity in both the original cohort and the validation cohort. The authors suggested that the approach could potentially be extended to other disease states and immunological phenotypes. In a later analysis, TCRs clustered in the first cohort were found to also tend to co-occur in the 130 or so validation repertoires, with 94% of cluster scores above 0. In vitro tests confirmed that three of the cytomegalovirus-associated TCR beta chains recognize cytomegalovirus antigens.

Libraries were made using the immunoSEQ multiplex PCR assay. The authors processed their data as follows. A statistical classification framework was developed to diagnose cytomegalovirus status using the catalog of TCR beta chain sequences. The clones in this table, taken by TCRdb from immuneACCESS, are in-frame only. Not every clone is retained; where verified, under half of the shortfall comes from an unresolved V gene, and the cause of the rest is unknown. D and trimming come from the DNA, and the V and J calls and clone size come from that table. This sample has 150,000 to 200,000 clones in its table, and almost 85% of those were observed once. The ten largest clones capture roughly a tenth of the sample. CDR1 and CDR2, per the germline V gene, are LGHNA and YSLEER. The CDR3 contains 14 residues, cysteine and phenylalanine counted. The only DNA kept is the CDR3, 42 bases in frame from the first base. V and J are truncated by 0 bases and 5 bases respectively, leaving an intervening sequence of 7 bases.

The donors were included in the validation cohort of roughly 130 subjects, a group kept apart from the approximately 670-subject first cohort. Sequences were obtained from PBMCs. The rearranged chain carries TRBV4-3 and TRBJ1-4; the D gene assignment is ambiguous. This clonotype was obtained from a man in his thirties or forties in good health and CMV-seropositive. The nucleotides read TGCGCCAGCAGCCAAGAGATACGGAATGAAAAACTGTTTTTT. This yields the protein CASSQEIRNEKLFF.